A single sample gave rise to the 16 T cell receptor beta chains below, sequenced in a study of cytomegalovirus exposure and HLA in healthy donors. Clones were read by immunoSEQ multiplex PCR, and TCRdb kept only the in-frame ones, dropping some. The table has under 200,000 clones, about 96% seen once. Sample: PBMCs. Receptors originate from a woman under 30 in good health and CMV-seronegative.

The chain uses TRBV19 and TRBJ2-3; TRBD2 matches at 8 bases. Trimming removed 2 bases from V and 2 bases from J; junction bases left unmatched: 9. The CDR3 covers 17 residues. Germline CDR1 reads LNHDA; CDR2 reads SQIVND (reference sequence). CDR3 bases: TGTGCCAGTAGTATACGGGCAGCGGGGGAGATCACAGATACGCAGTATTTT. Its translation is CASSIRAAGEITDTQYF.

The chain employs TRBV14 and TRBJ1-1; the match to TRBD1 covers 7 bases. V shed 2 bases, J shed 8 bases, and the junction held 14 bases outside the gene matches. CDR1 SGHDN and CDR2 FVKESK come from the germline V gene. This CDR3 spans 16 amino acids. The CDR3 protein is CASSQYPNRGLEEAFF. CDR3 coding DNA: TGTGCCAGCAGCCAATATCCGAACAGGGGCCTGGAGGAAGCTTTCTTT.

In DNA form, the CDR3 reads TGTGCCACAGGGGGCGTGGGCCCCTTCCAAGAGACCCAGTACTTC. Its translation: CATGGVGPFQETQYF. This chain links TRBV2 with TRBJ2-5, with 8 bases fitting TRBD1. CDR3 length: 15 amino acids. Per the germline V gene, CDR1 is SNHLY and CDR2 is FYNNEI. Germline trimming cut 10 bases from V and 1 base from J; bases unmatched to any gene: 11.

This rearrangement joins TRBV30 to TRBJ2-1; D is perhaps TRBD2 (5 bases). The CDR3 sequence is 16 residues long. Per the germline V gene, CDR1 is GTSNPN and CDR2 is SVGIG (reference sequence). The germline V and J ends were trimmed by 8 bases and 2 bases, with 22 bases remaining between them. This CDR3 is CAMDRLSAGPYNEQFF. CDR3 in DNA: TGTGCCATGGATAGGCTATCGGCGGGCCCCTACAATGAGCAGTTCTTC.

In DNA, the CDR3 is TGTGCCAGCAGCTTAGGTACAGGGGGATATAATTCACCCCTCCACTTT. Amino acid sequence: CASSLGTGGYNSPLHF. The gene calls are TRBV7-3 and TRBJ1-6; 8 bases are a match to TRBD1. The CDR3 has 16 amino acids. The trim removed 2 bases at V and 4 bases at J, leaving 4 bases unmatched. Per the germline V gene, CDR1 is SGHTA and CDR2 is FQGTGA.

This rearrangement joins TRBV6-5 to TRBJ2-5; 7 bases agree with TRBD2. V shed 2 bases, J shed 2 bases, and the junction held 2 bases outside the gene matches. The length of the CDR3 is 14 residues. The germline V gene has CDR1 MNHEY and CDR2 SVGAGI. The CDR3 region is CASSYGGGQETQYF. CDR3 bases: TGTGCCAGCAGTTACGGGGGGGGTCAAGAGACCCAGTACTTC.

The chain carries TRBV6-5 and TRBJ1-1, with 7 bases identical to TRBD1. The ends lost 7 bases at V and 6 bases at J; junction bases unmatched: 5. Germline values: CDR1 MNHEY, CDR2 SVGAGI. The CDR3 covers 12 residues. The CDR3 sequence: CASMGRGPEAFF. Here the CDR3 DNA reads TGTGCCAGCATGGGTAGGGGGCCTGAAGCTTTCTTT.

This chain uses TRBV7-2 with TRBJ1-1, with D tentatively TRBD1 (5 bases). The CDR3 contains 15 residues. Germline lookup yields CDR1 SGHTA and CDR2 FQGNSA. Trimming pared 5 bases from V and 0 bases from J, leaving 13 bases between. The CDR3 spells CASSLYRTMNTEAFF. The CDR3 DNA sequence: TGTGCCAGCAGCCTGTACCGGACAATGAACACTGAAGCTTTCTTT.

This chain connects TRBV6-5 to TRBJ1-2, with 8 bases lining up with TRBD1. The trim removed 5 bases at V and 8 bases at J, leaving 7 bases unmatched. Germline loops: CDR1 MNHEY, CDR2 SVGAGI. This CDR3 has 13 residues. DNA for the CDR3: TGTGCCAGCAGTCTCGGACAGGGCGGAGGCTACACCTTC. Its translation is CASSLGQGGGYTF.

This clone was seen only once. CDR3 sequence: CASRPRAPSGKSGGCYEQYF. The CDR3 coding sequence is TGTGCCAGCAGACCAAGGGCCCCGAGTGGGAAAAGCGGGGGCTGCTACGAGCAGTACTTC. This chain uses TRBV6-8 with TRBJ2-7; 8 bases line up with TRBD2. The germline gives CDR1 MNHGY, CDR2 SAAAGT. Germline trimming cut 6 bases from V and 3 bases from J; bases unmatched to any gene: 25. The CDR3 length is 20 residues.

This clone has only one observation. The chain is built from TRBV7-6 and TRBJ1-6; 8 positions match TRBD1. This CDR3 spans 16 amino acids. Trimming took 4 bases from V and 9 from J; bases not matched to a gene: 11. The germline V gene encodes CDR1 SGHVS and CDR2 FNYEAQ. In DNA form, the CDR3 reads TGTGCCAGCAGCTCACCCGGGACAGGTTTAGGTTCACCCCTCCACTTT. Amino acids: CASSSPGTGLGSPLHF.

The rearrangement links TRBV6-1 to TRBJ1-1, with D perhaps matching TRBD1 (5 bases). V was trimmed by 0 bases and J by 6 bases, leaving 11 bases between them. The CDR3 consists of 14 residues. Germline values: CDR1 MNHNS, CDR2 SASEGT. DNA of the CDR3: TGTGCCAGCAGTGAAGCCCGACAGAAATCTGAAGCTTTCTTT. Amino acids: CASSEARQKSEAFF.

This chain links TRBV7-2 with TRBJ2-7; TRBD1 matches 9 bases. CDR1 and CDR2 from the germline V gene are SGHTA and FQGNSA. CDR3 length: 14 residues. J was trimmed by 3 bases and V by 5 bases; bases with no gene match: 5. This CDR3 is CASSPDRGVYEQYF. CDR3 nucleotide sequence: TGTGCCAGCAGCCCGGACAGGGGCGTCTACGAGCAGTACTTC.

This clone was seen once. This sequence joins TRBV19 and TRBJ1-6; 7 bases agree with TRBD1. This CDR3 is 16 amino acids long. Germline trimming cut 3 bases from V and 3 bases from J; bases unmatched to any gene: 5. CDR1 LNHDA and CDR2 SQIVND come from the germline V gene (reference sequence). For the CDR3, the DNA is TGTGCCAGTAGTATTCGGGACAGCGGCTATAATTCACCCCTCCACTTT. Protein product: CASSIRDSGYNSPLHF.

This chain connects TRBV6-5 to TRBJ2-5, with D possibly being TRBD2 (7 bases). Germline V CDR1 and CDR2: MNHEY, SVGAGI. Trimming pared 5 bases from V and 2 bases from J, leaving 12 bases between. The CDR3 length is 14 residues. This CDR3 reads CASSEGGGQETQYF. CDR3 DNA sequence: TGTGCCAGCAGTGAAGGGGGAGGGCAAGAGACCCAGTACTTC.

This chain connects TRBV5-1 to TRBJ2-3, with TRBD1 matching over 12 bases. The CDR3 spans 15 residues. J gave up 5 bases and V 4 bases, and 5 bases lay outside the gene matches. The germline V gene encodes CDR1 SGHRS and CDR2 YFSETQ. CDR3 bases: TGCGCCAGCAGCACCCGGGACAGGGGGCAAGATACGCAGTATTTT. This gives the protein CASSTRDRGQDTQYF.